There are a few counts of the clone carrying this T cell receptor beta chain. MiXCR, applied by TCRdb to the RT-PCR reads, yields one record per CDR3 protein. This sample has 390,000 or so distinct CDR3 sequences, with 15% to 20% found just once. CDR3 length: 13 residues. CDR1 is DFQATT, CDR2 SNEGSKA, per germline (reference sequence). Trimming took 1 base from V and 4 from J, leaving 10 bases between them. The data are from a study of patients and donors after allogeneic stem cell transplantation. This TCR was sampled from a human donor who was either an allogeneic HSCT recipient or a stem cell or donor lymphocyte infusion donor (not recorded which). It is not recorded whose cells these are; they may come from a transplant donor. The V call is TRBV20-1, the J call TRBJ1-2; D remains ambiguous. The sample taken for sequencing was blood, either unsorted or a sorted T cell fraction (not recorded which). The DNA of the CDR3 is TGCAGTGCTAGAGTGGGGAACAGCTATGGCTACACCTTC. Residues: CSARVGNSYGYTF.